What follows are 14 T cell receptor beta chains derived from one specimen sequenced in a study of response to subunit inactivated influenza vaccine. Each CDR3 protein is one row after TCRdb ran MiXCR on the RT-PCR reads. In the table there are around 600,000 distinct CDR3 sequences, approximately 10% of which are singletons. These data also formed part of another study, on T cells expressing NK-cell markers. That paper adds: The TCR beta cDNA came from 5'RACE template switching with UMIs.

The material was PBMCs from blood, obtained on the day of vaccination. The source is a man aged 50 to 59 who received an inactivated influenza vaccine.

This clonotype came up a few times. The chain combines TRBV9 with TRBJ1-2, with 8 positions matching TRBD1. In germline, CDR1 is SGDLS, CDR2 YYNGEE. With V trimmed by 7 bases and J by 8 bases, 10 bases remained unmatched. This CDR3 is built from 13 residues. The CDR3 DNA follows: TGTGCCAGCGCTCCCTGGACAGGGCAGGGCTACACCTTC. Amino acids: CASAPWTGQGYTF.

This chain joins TRBV11-2 and TRBJ2-1; perhaps TRBD2 as D (5 bases). Per the germline V gene, CDR1 is SGHAT and CDR2 is FQNNGV. CDR3 length: 14 residues. V was trimmed by 4 bases and J by 7 bases, leaving 14 bases between them. The CDR3 DNA reads as TGTGCCAGCAGCTCCAGTACGCGGGCGAATGAGCAGTTCTTC. It is translated as CASSSSTRANEQFF.

This clonotype has only a few counts. The chain has TRBV20-1 and TRBJ2-2, with TRBD2 as a possible D gene (6 bases). Trimming removed 5 bases from V and 0 bases from J, with 10 bases in between. Germline V gene sequence: CDR1 DFQATT, CDR2 SNEGSKA (reference sequence). The CDR3 covers 14 residues. CDR3 sequence: CSAYGTPNTGELFF. The CDR3 DNA is TGCAGTGCTTATGGGACTCCGAACACCGGGGAGCTGTTTTTT.

This clonotype appeared a few times. V is TRBV28 and J is TRBJ2-5; TRBD2 matches 10 bases. Germline lookup yields CDR1 MDHEN and CDR2 SYDVKM. J lost 5 bases, V lost 5 bases, and 11 bases had no gene match. This CDR3 is built from 16 residues. The CDR3 loop reads CASSPSSSGSKETQYF. The CDR3 DNA reads TGTGCCAGCAGTCCGTCCTCTAGCGGGAGTAAGGAGACCCAGTACTTC.

This clonotype was seen only a few times. This sequence joins TRBV10-3 and TRBJ2-1; a weak D match, TRBD2 (6 bases). The germline V gene encodes CDR1 ENHRY and CDR2 SYGVKD. CDR3 length equals 16 residues. The V gene lost 0 bases and the J gene lost 12 bases, with 21 bases spanning the gap. CDR3 protein: CAISESQVRRGAGQFF. CDR3 sequence (DNA): TGTGCCATCAGTGAGTCTCAGGTGAGGAGAGGAGCGGGGCAGTTCTTC.

This clonotype turned up a few times. The chain joins TRBV5-5 to TRBJ2-1; TRBD1 matches at 7 bases. This CDR3 has 16 residues. V lost 0 bases and J lost 4; bases outside the gene matches: 7. Per the germline V gene, CDR1 is SGHKS and CDR2 is YYEKEE (reference sequence). In DNA form, the CDR3 reads TGTGCCAGCAGCTTGGCCGGGACAGCTATTTACAATGAGCAGTTCTTC. Its translation: CASSLAGTAIYNEQFF.

The V gene is TRBV12-3 or TRBV12-4, the J gene TRBJ2-3; TRBD2 aligns across 12 bases. V shed 6 bases and J 8 bases; nucleotides not matched to a gene: 3. The CDR3 length is 13 residues. CDR3 amino acids: CASRSLAGGTQYF. The CDR3 bases are TGTGCCAGCAGGTCACTAGCGGGAGGTACGCAGTATTTT.

In its sample, this clonotype was seen a few times. The chain combines TRBV20-1 with TRBJ2-5; D could derive from TRBD1 or TRBD2 (5 bases each). The length of the CDR3 is 14 residues. V lost 6 bases to trimming and J lost 4 bases, with 18 bases between them. Germline-derived CDR1 and CDR2 are DFQATT and SNEGSKA (reference sequence). The CDR3 DNA reads TGCAGTGCCCCATGGGACGGTGAACTAGAGACCCAGTACTTC. Amino acid sequence: CSAPWDGELETQYF.

CDR3 region: CASSPVQGANVLTF. DNA of the CDR3: TGCGCCAGCAGCCCGGTGCAAGGGGCCAACGTCCTGACTTTC. The rearrangement joins TRBV5-1 to TRBJ2-6; D ambiguous. Trimming shortened V by 4 bases and J by 4 bases, and 9 bases separated the two germline ends. The CDR3 is 14 residues long. Germline lookup yields CDR1 SGHRS and CDR2 YFSETQ.

There are a few counts of this clonotype. The chain uses TRBV24-1 and TRBJ2-2, with D tentatively TRBD1 (6 bases). The CDR3 consists of 14 residues. The V and J ends lost 7 bases and 5 bases respectively, with 13 bases between them. Germline V gene data show CDR1 as KGHDR and CDR2 as SFDVKD. The CDR3 DNA sequence: TGTGCCACCAGAAACAGACAGGCTACCGGGGAGCTGTTTTTT. Translating it yields CATRNRQATGELFF.

The chain joins TRBV5-4 to TRBJ2-3; 12 nucleotides align to TRBD2. Trimming cost V 0 bases and J 4 bases; bases outside gene matches: 12. The CDR3 sequence is 19 residues long. Germline values: CDR1 SGHNT, CDR2 YYREEE (reference sequence). The CDR3 loop reads CASSLVYWLAGGPSDTQYF. CDR3 in DNA: TGTGCCAGCAGCTTGGTTTATTGGCTAGCGGGAGGGCCGTCAGATACGCAGTATTTT.

This clonotype was detected only a few times. The chain joins TRBV27 to TRBJ2-1; 8 bases fit TRBD2. CDR1 is MNHEY and CDR2 is SMNVEV in the germline V gene (reference sequence). Losses at the gene ends were 5 bases for V and 6 bases for J; bases not matched to a gene: 6. The CDR3 runs 14 residues. DNA for the CDR3: TGTGCCAGCAGTCGAACCCTAGCGGGCAATGAGCAGTTCTTC. Translated, it gives CASSRTLAGNEQFF.

There are a few counts of this clonotype. V is TRBV12-3 or TRBV12-4 and J is TRBJ2-1; TRBD1 agrees at 10 bases. V shed 4 bases, J shed 4 bases, and the junction held 7 bases outside the gene matches. CDR3 length equals 16 residues. CDR3 nucleotides: TGTGCCAGCAGTTCCCTCGGGACAGGGGCGTACAATGAGCAGTTCTTC. It encodes CASSSLGTGAYNEQFF.

This clonotype was seen a handful of times. The J gene is TRBJ2-1, the V gene TRBV20-1; D ambiguous. The CDR3 loop spans 14 amino acids. Germline loops: CDR1 DFQATT, CDR2 SNEGSKA (reference sequence). Trimming left V 2 bases short and J 6 bases short, with 14 bases between. The CDR3 reads CSARLSLIPNEQFF. CDR3 sequence (DNA): TGCAGTGCTAGACTATCCCTGATCCCCAATGAGCAGTTCTTC.